This passage covers 24 T cell receptor beta chains from one sample sequenced in a study of blood T cell repertoires in COVID-19. The data were produced by immunoSEQ multiplex PCR, yet TCRdb's version contains in-frame clones alone and is incomplete. The profile shows roughly 100,000 clones, over 70% of them singletons. Material for sequencing was peripheral blood. The receptors were gathered from a human donor in a cohort sampled during active COVID-19.

Only one count was recorded for this clone. The chain links TRBV30 to TRBJ2-7; D is unclear. The V and J ends lost 0 bases and 6 bases respectively, with 9 bases between them. This CDR3 contains 12 residues. Germline CDR1 GTSNPN, CDR2 SVGIG (reference sequence). For the CDR3, the DNA is TGTGCCTGGAGTGTAGTCCGCAGCGAGCAGTACTTC. It is translated as CAWSVVRSEQYF.

V and J are TRBV19 and TRBJ2-7; 9 bases map to TRBD2. The V and J ends lost 7 bases and 4 bases, in that order; junction bases with no gene match: 5. The CDR3 totals 13 residues. CDR1 LNHDA and CDR2 SQIVND come from the germline V gene (reference sequence). In DNA form, the CDR3 reads TGTGCCAGTAAGCGGGAGGCCGGATACGAGCAGTACTTC. Translating it yields CASKREAGYEQYF.

This clone was seen a single time. The chain combines TRBV29-1 with TRBJ2-1; possibly TRBD2 for D (6 bases). Germline CDR1 reads SQVTM; CDR2 reads ANQGSEA. CDR3 length equals 17 residues. Trimming pared 6 bases from V and 0 bases from J, leaving 21 bases between. The CDR3 DNA sequence: TGCAGCGTAAGACCTTTAACGGGAGAGTCCTCCTACAATGAGCAGTTCTTC. Translating it yields CSVRPLTGESSYNEQFF.

The rearrangement uses TRBV5-1 and TRBJ2-7; weak D call: TRBD2 (5 bases). This CDR3 region has 14 residues. V dropped 4 bases and J dropped 2 bases, with 13 bases sitting between them. Germline lookup yields CDR1 SGHRS and CDR2 YFSETQ. The CDR3 sequence: CASSRLREPYEQYF. The CDR3 DNA reads TGCGCCAGCAGCCGGTTGAGGGAGCCCTACGAGCAGTACTTC.

The chain employs TRBV2 and TRBJ2-2, with D possibly matching TRBD2 (5 bases). Trimming pared 0 bases from V and 3 bases from J, leaving 8 bases between. Per germline, CDR1 SNHLY and CDR2 FYNNEI. CDR3 length: 15 amino acids. Here the CDR3 reads CASSEAGLYTGELFF. CDR3 in DNA: TGTGCCAGCAGTGAAGCTGGACTGTACACCGGGGAGCTGTTTTTT.

CDR3 DNA: TGTGCCAGCAGTTTATCGGGGGTCCGGAGCGGGAGTCGTAACTCCTACGAGCAGTACTTC. Its translation is CASSLSGVRSGSRNSYEQYF. The chain links TRBV27 to TRBJ2-7; 8 bases align to TRBD2. Germline CDR1 is MNHEY and CDR2 is SMNVEV (reference sequence). This CDR3 spans 20 amino acids. V lost 0 bases, J lost 0 bases, and 16 bases stayed unmatched.

The chain has TRBV28 and TRBJ1-2, with 9 bases lining up with TRBD1. The CDR3 has 14 residues. With 6 bases clipped from V and 6 bases from J, the junction kept 8 bases outside the gene matches. The germline V gene encodes CDR1 MDHEN and CDR2 SYDVKM. The CDR3, as DNA: TGTGCCAGCAGAAAGACAGGGGGTAGACATGGCTACACCTTC. As protein: CASRKTGGRHGYTF.

The chain joins TRBV4-2 to TRBJ2-7; TRBD1 matches at 9 bases. Per the germline V gene, CDR1 is LGHNA and CDR2 is YNFKEQ. This CDR3 comprises 14 residues. Trimming cost V 4 bases and J 4 bases; bases outside gene matches: 5. CDR3 protein: CASSPRDRDYEQYF. CDR3 nucleotide sequence: TGTGCCAGCAGCCCCCGGGACAGGGATTACGAGCAGTACTTC.

This chain connects TRBV28 to TRBJ2-7, with a possible D match to TRBD2 (6 bases). This CDR3 contains 15 residues. Germline V gives CDR1 MDHEN, CDR2 SYDVKM. The ends were cut back, 7 bases at V and 5 bases at J, with 21 bases in the middle. Here the CDR3 reads CASTPSLGSLHEQYF. The CDR3 region has the DNA TGTGCCAGCACCCCCTCCCTCGGGAGTCTCCACGAGCAGTACTTC.

This chain links TRBV5-1 with TRBJ1-1; 8 bases are a match to TRBD1. The CDR3 has 14 residues. Trimming at V came to 3 bases and at J to 5 bases, leaving 6 bases not matched to a gene. Germline values: CDR1 SGHRS, CDR2 YFSETQ. The CDR3, as DNA: TGCGCCAGCAGCTCTGGACAGGGAAGGACTGAAGCTTTCTTT. This encodes CASSSGQGRTEAFF.

The J gene is TRBJ1-2, the V gene TRBV10-3; tentative D call: TRBD1 (5 bases). Germline V gene lookup returns CDR1 ENHRY and CDR2 SYGVKD. The V and J ends lost 6 bases and 4 bases respectively, with 15 bases between them. The CDR3 length is 14 residues. CDR3 nucleotides: TGTGCCATCAGCGCCGGCCAGGGCTTCTATGGCTACACCTTC. Protein: CAISAGQGFYGYTF.

The chain couples TRBV4-2 to TRBJ1-1; perhaps TRBD1 as D (6 bases). This CDR3 contains 14 residues. Germline V gene data show CDR1 as LGHNA and CDR2 as YNFKEQ. V shed 1 base and J shed 3 bases, with 9 bases lying between them. CDR3 nucleotide sequence: TGTGCCAGCAGCCAAGGAGGGGGAGACACTGAAGCTTTCTTT. Protein product: CASSQGGGDTEAFF.

The chain recombines TRBV5-1 with TRBJ1-2, with a weak D call TRBD1 (6 bases). CDR1 and CDR2 from the germline V gene are SGHRS and YFSETQ. This CDR3 is built from 13 residues. The V end was cut by 2 bases, the J end by 9 bases, with 14 bases between. As DNA, the CDR3 is TGCGCCAGCAGCTTTACAGGGATGGAGAGCTACACCTTC. Its protein product is CASSFTGMESYTF.

The chain links TRBV6-5 to TRBJ1-5; a weak D match, TRBD1 (5 bases). CDR3 size: 16 residues. V was trimmed by 0 bases and J by 7 bases, leaving 16 bases between them. CDR1 and CDR2 from the germline V gene are MNHEY and SVGAGI. The CDR3 DNA sequence: TGTGCCAGCAGTTACTCGAGAGGTGTCAGGGTACAGCCCCAGCATTTT. Translated: CASSYSRGVRVQPQHF.

V and J are TRBV6-2 or TRBV6-3 and TRBJ2-1; 9 bases match TRBD2. V dropped 0 bases and J dropped 6; count of bases not matched to a gene: 6. CDR1 and CDR2 from the germline V gene are MNHEY and SVGEGT. The CDR3 extends over 16 amino acids. CDR3 protein: CASSYSGGRAANEQFF. As DNA, the CDR3 is TGTGCCAGCAGTTACTCAGGCGGGAGGGCCGCCAATGAGCAGTTCTTC.

V and J are TRBV11-2 and TRBJ1-2, with 8 bases that match TRBD1. Germline CDR1 SGHAT, CDR2 FQNNGV. The CDR3 is 13 amino acids. Trimming removed 4 bases from V and 7 bases from J; junction bases left unmatched: 5. The CDR3 loop reads CASSSDRGGGYTF. As DNA, the CDR3 is TGTGCCAGCAGCTCCGACAGGGGAGGTGGCTACACCTTC.

The chain carries TRBV12-3 or TRBV12-4 and TRBJ2-1; D unresolved. CDR3 length: 13 residues. V was shortened by 5 bases and J by 4 bases, with 9 bases between the two germline ends. CDR3 sequence: CASSPPLYNEQFF. DNA for the CDR3: TGTGCCAGCAGTCCCCCACTTTACAATGAGCAGTTCTTC.

V and J are TRBV27 and TRBJ2-7, with 9 positions matching TRBD1. The CDR3 loop spans 12 amino acids. J gave up 5 bases and V 11 bases, and 7 bases lay outside the gene matches. CDR1 MNHEY and CDR2 SMNVEV come from the germline V gene (reference sequence). The CDR3, as DNA: TGTGCCCGAGGACAGGGGATCCACGAGCAGTACTTC. Protein sequence: CARGQGIHEQYF.

J is TRBJ2-7 and V is TRBV6-5; 9 nucleotides align to TRBD1. The CDR3 is 16 amino acids. Trimming took 2 bases from V and 2 from J; bases not matched to a gene: 7. CDR1 and CDR2 (germline): MNHEY, SVGAGI. The CDR3 sequence: CASSYAWTGVPYEQYF. Written as DNA, the CDR3 is TGTGCCAGCAGTTACGCGTGGACAGGGGTGCCCTACGAGCAGTACTTC.

J is TRBJ1-4 and V is TRBV5-1; D ambiguous. The V and J ends lost 1 base and 2 bases respectively, with 6 bases between them. Germline V gives CDR1 SGHRS, CDR2 YFSETQ. The CDR3 is 14 residues long. This chain's CDR3 is CASSLTATNEKLFF. CDR3 DNA: TGCGCCAGCAGCTTGACAGCTACTAATGAAAAACTGTTTTTT. The full variable domain, its missing parts supplied by reference TRBV5-1 and TRBJ1-4, is KAGVTQTPRYLIKTRGQQVTLSCSPISGHRSVSWYQQTPGQGLQFLFEYFSETQRNKGNFPGRFSGRQFSNSRSEMNVSTLELGDSALYLCASSLTATNEKLFFGSGTQLSVL.

The chain links TRBV7-2 to TRBJ2-1, with a weak D call TRBD2 (6 bases). The germline V gene encodes CDR1 SGHTA and CDR2 FQGNSA. V dropped 1 base and J dropped 2 bases, with 12 bases sitting between them. The length of the CDR3 is 16 residues. Here the CDR3 DNA reads TGTGCCAGCAGCTTAGGGGGAGGCGGGACCTACAATGAGCAGTTCTTC. Amino acid sequence: CASSLGGGGTYNEQFF.

This chain links TRBV7-8 with TRBJ1-6, with TRBD1 identical over 7 bases. This CDR3 comprises 14 residues. Germline CDR1 and CDR2: SGHVS and FQNEAQ. The V segment lost 6 bases and the J segment 7 bases; nucleotides outside the gene matches: 6. The CDR3 DNA follows: TGTGCCAGCAGACAGGGGCGGGACAATTCACCCCTCCACTTT. Its translation: CASRQGRDNSPLHF.

The chain carries TRBV12-3 or TRBV12-4 and TRBJ1-2; D uncertain. The CDR3 length is 12 residues. V lost 3 bases to trimming and J lost 7 bases, with 9 bases between them. CDR3 amino acids: CASSFQSTGYTF. The CDR3 DNA sequence: TGTGCCAGCAGTTTTCAGTCCACTGGCTACACCTTC.

The chain is built from TRBV5-5 and TRBJ1-6; D uncertain. Germline assignment: CDR1 SGHKS and CDR2 YYEKEE (reference sequence). The V end was cut by 0 bases, the J end by 5 bases, with 12 bases between. This CDR3 contains 16 residues. The CDR3 DNA is TGTGCCAGCAGCTTGGGAAGTGGCTTTCATAATTCACCCCTCCACTTT. Translating gives CASSLGSGFHNSPLHF.